This T cell receptor beta chain was sequenced for a study of T cell repertoires in cytomegalovirus infection. Overall study context: From public TCR beta signatures came an indication of both CMV infection and matching HLA type.

As regards this clonotype: Antigen: not known.

General study points: Cumulative frequency of public TCR beta families picked out carriers of CMV plus the relevant HLA.

Germline assignment: CDR1 GTSNPN and CDR2 SVGIG (reference sequence). This CDR3 is 11 amino acids long. V was shortened by 2 bases and J by 6 bases, with 4 bases between the two germline ends. TCRdb called the reads again in MiXCR, with one record for every CDR3 protein. There are about 310,000 distinct CDR3 sequences in the sample; 20% to 30% occur only once, and about an eighth lies in the top ten. The chain is built from TRBV30 and TRBJ2-2; D gene unclear. This specimen was cultured PBMCs, taken from culture after CMV antigen stimulation. The source is a human donor in good health (CMV status not recorded). Some clones in this sample may be carry-over from other donors' samples. The CDR3 loop reads CAWSPPGELFF. For the CDR3, the DNA is TGTGCCTGGAGTCCCCCCGGGGAGCTGTTTTTT.